What follows describes a single T cell receptor (beta chain). This record belongs to a study of blood T cell repertoires in COVID-19. Study-level information: The study drew acute and convalescent COVID-19 samples from the United States, Italy and Spain. PBMCs, B-cell-depleted T cells, or T cells provided the cDNA or gDNA that made up the material.

Authors' data handling: Reference gene primers were amplified, and this amplification served to estimate nucleated cell counts. Assay: immunoSEQ multiplex PCR; the TCRdb copy retains only in-frame clones and omits some. V, J and clone size are those of that table, while D and trimming were read from the DNA. The table records some 250,000 clones, 86% of them present only once. The V gene lost 4 bases and the J gene lost 1 base, with 7 bases spanning the gap. The CDR3 extends over 12 amino acids. CDR1 and CDR2 (germline): SQVTM, ANQGSEA. The specimen was peripheral blood. This sequence originates from a man older than 75 with acute or convalescent COVID-19. The chain couples TRBV29-1 to TRBJ2-5, with a possible D match to TRBD2 (5 bases). The CDR3 DNA sequence: TGCAGCGTTGGGCGGGCCCAAGAGACCCAGTACTTC. This sequence encodes CSVGRAQETQYF.